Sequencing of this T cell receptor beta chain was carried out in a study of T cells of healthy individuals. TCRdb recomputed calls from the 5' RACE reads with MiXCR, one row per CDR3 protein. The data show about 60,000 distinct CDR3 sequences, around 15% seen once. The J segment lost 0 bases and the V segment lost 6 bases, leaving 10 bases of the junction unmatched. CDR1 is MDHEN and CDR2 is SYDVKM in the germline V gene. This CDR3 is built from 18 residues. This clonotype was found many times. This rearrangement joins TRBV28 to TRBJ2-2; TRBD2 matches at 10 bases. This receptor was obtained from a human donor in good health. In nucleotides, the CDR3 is TGTGCCAGCAGAAGGGGGACTAGCGCGTTCGCGAACACCGGGGAGCTGTTTTTT. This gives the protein CASRRGTSAFANTGELFF. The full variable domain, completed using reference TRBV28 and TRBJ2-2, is DVKVTQSSRYLVKRTGEKVFLECVQDMDHENMFWYRQDPGLGLRLIYFSYDVKMKEKGDIPEGYSVSREKKERFSLILESASTNQTSMYLCASRRGTSAFANTGELFFGEGSRLTVL.